This TCR beta chain emerged from a study of blood T cells in healthy people across ages. Study-wide context: Template switching recovered approximately one barcoded beta molecule for every two T cells.

A J-beta primer mix and a sample-barcoded 5' primer were used in a second PCR of about 6 to 12 cycles. TCRdb fed the 5' RACE reads into MiXCR, producing one record per CDR3 protein. The sample has fewer than 650,000 distinct CDR3 sequences, about a quarter seen once. A further study also used this sample, focusing on T cells of mothers and their children. This second study says: Once extracted, all RNA went into cDNA synthesis at about 1.4 ug per 15 ul.

The sample taken for sequencing was blood. The TCR sequence derives from a boy aged 2 to 9 in good health.

CDR3 DNA sequence: TGTGCCAGCAGCGACTATCGGGGGGCCTACGAGCAGTACTTC. Translating it yields CASSDYRGAYEQYF. V gene TRBV7-9 combines with J gene TRBJ2-7; 7 nucleotides align to TRBD2. The germline V gene encodes CDR1 SEHNR and CDR2 FQNEAQ (reference sequence). The length of the CDR3 is 14 residues. The ends lost 5 bases at V and 2 bases at J; junction bases unmatched: 6.